This T cell receptor beta chain is from a study of early T cells in non-severe SARS-CoV-2 infection. Unique molecular identifiers tagged individual cDNA molecules. TCRdb fed the 5' RACE reads into MiXCR, producing one record per CDR3 protein. The sample comprises some 77,000 distinct CDR3 sequences, roughly 12% of which are singletons, and 1% to 1.4% rests with the top ten. This clonotype was picked up many times. The germline V gene encodes CDR1 SGHAT and CDR2 FQNNGV. CDR3 size: 16 residues. Trimming cost V 5 bases and J 4 bases, with 17 bases left between them. The chain employs TRBV11-2 and TRBJ1-4; unclear D gene. This clonotype originated in an adult who was a healthcare worker with PCR-confirmed SARS-CoV-2 infection or an uninfected control (not recorded which). The sequencing input was whole blood. CDR3 DNA sequence: TGTGCCAGCAGCCCCCGCAGAGGGTTTAGTAATGAAAAACTGTTTTTT. This gives the protein CASSPRRGFSNEKLFF.